This T cell receptor (beta chain) originates from a study of vaccination and CD4 T cells after COVID-19. Study in general: The cells in question were stimulated using overlapping spike peptides derived from SARS-CoV-2, HCoV-NL63, HCoV-OC43 and HCoV-229E.

Treatment given: approximately 9-day PBMC culture with coronavirus spike peptide pools or control peptides (ViraFEST assay). V gave up 5 bases and J gave up 5 bases; unmatched junction bases: 8. The CDR3 sequence is 15 residues long. Germline loops: CDR1 SEHNR, CDR2 FQNEAQ (reference sequence). This clonotype was seen only a few times. Its antigen is unidentified. The Oncomine TCR Beta short-read assay sequenced DNA from cultured CD4+ T cells. Someone extracted genomic DNA from cultured CD4+ T cells. TCRdb re-analysed the PCR reads in MiXCR, keeping a single row per CDR3 protein. The sample lists some 16,000 distinct CDR3 sequences; 43% were seen once.

This chain links TRBV7-9 with TRBJ2-5; the match to TRBD2 covers 10 bases. This clonotype was sampled from a human donor who had recovered from COVID-19. The sequencing used CD4+ T cells from blood, cultured in vitro, collected after SARS-CoV-2 vaccination. CDR3 sequence: CASSTAGGPFETQYF. The CDR3 DNA reads as TGTGCCAGCAGCACAGCGGGAGGGCCTTTCGAGACCCAGTACTTC.